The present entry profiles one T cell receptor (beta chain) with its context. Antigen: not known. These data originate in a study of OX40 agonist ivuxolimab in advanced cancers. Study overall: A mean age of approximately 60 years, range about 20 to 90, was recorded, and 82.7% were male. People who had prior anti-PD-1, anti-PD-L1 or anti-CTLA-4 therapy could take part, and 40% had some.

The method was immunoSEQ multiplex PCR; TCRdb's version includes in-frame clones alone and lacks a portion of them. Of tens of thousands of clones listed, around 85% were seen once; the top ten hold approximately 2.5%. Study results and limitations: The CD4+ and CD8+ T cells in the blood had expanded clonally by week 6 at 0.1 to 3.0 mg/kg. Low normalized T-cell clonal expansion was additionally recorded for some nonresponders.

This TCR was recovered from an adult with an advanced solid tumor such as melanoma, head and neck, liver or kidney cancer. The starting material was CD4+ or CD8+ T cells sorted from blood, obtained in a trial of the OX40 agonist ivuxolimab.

CDR3 bases: TGTGCCAGCTCACTTAGCGGGGTTAGCACAGATACGCAGTATTTT. Protein sequence: CASSLSGVSTDTQYF. The V and J genes are TRBV18 and TRBJ2-3, with 8 nucleotides matching TRBD2. The length of the CDR3 is 15 residues. Trimming at V came to 4 bases and at J to 0 bases, leaving 3 bases not matched to a gene. Germline assignment: CDR1 KGHSH and CDR2 LQKENI. Variable domain in full (rest from reference TRBV18 and TRBJ2-3): NAGVMQNPRHLVRRRGQEARLRCSPMKGHSHVYWYRQLPEEGLKFMVYLQKENIIDESGMPKERFSAEFPKEGPSILRIQQVVRGDSAAYFCASSLSGVSTDTQYFGPGTRLTVL.